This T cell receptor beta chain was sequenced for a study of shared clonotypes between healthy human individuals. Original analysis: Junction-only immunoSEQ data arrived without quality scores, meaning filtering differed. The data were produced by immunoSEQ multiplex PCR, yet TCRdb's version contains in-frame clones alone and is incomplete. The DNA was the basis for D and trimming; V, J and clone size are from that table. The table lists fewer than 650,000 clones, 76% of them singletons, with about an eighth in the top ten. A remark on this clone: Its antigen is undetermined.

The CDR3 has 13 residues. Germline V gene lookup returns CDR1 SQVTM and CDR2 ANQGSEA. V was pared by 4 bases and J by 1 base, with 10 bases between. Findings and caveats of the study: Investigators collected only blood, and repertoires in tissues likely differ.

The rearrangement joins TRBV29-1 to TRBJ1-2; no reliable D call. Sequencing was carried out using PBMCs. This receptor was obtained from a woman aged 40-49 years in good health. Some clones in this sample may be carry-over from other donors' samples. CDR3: CSVARQDNYGYTF. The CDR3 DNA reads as TGCAGCGTTGCAAGGCAAGATAACTATGGCTACACCTTC.